This T cell receptor (beta chain) appears in the sequencing data of a study of T cell repertoires in ileal Crohn's disease. Patients were adults with ileal or ileocolonic Crohn's disease needing resection. Whole-study findings and limits: Clonality above 26.8% at surgery always came with endoscopic recurrence.

Points on this clone: What it binds is unknown.

Generated by immunoSEQ multiplex PCR, the TCRdb table keeps only in-frame clones and is missing some. The repertoire holds 2,000 or so clones, roughly four fifths seen once, with roughly 8.8% in the top ten. Germline values: CDR1 SGHAT, CDR2 FQNNGV. Losses at the gene ends were 5 bases for V and 4 bases for J; bases not matched to a gene: 9. The CDR3 totals 17 residues. This chain links TRBV11-2 with TRBJ2-3, with 13 bases matching TRBD2. Sequenced input: ileal tissue. This clonotype originated in an adult with Crohn's disease. This CDR3 is CASSLGTSGVVSDTQYF. The CDR3 nucleotides are TGTGCCAGCAGCCTGGGGACTAGCGGGGTCGTCTCAGATACGCAGTATTTT.